The present T cell receptor (beta chain) was sequenced within a study of immune heterogeneity within non-small cell lung tumors. Deletions cut 3 bases from V and 0 bases from J, with 11 bases between. Germline lookup yields CDR1 LNHDA and CDR2 SQIVND (reference sequence). This CDR3 is 15 amino acids long. Template material comprised bulk tumor genomic DNA at 600 ng per sample. Far-apart biopsies, several per primary tumor, were taken during surgery. Before undergoing curative surgery, patients had newly diagnosed non-small cell lung cancer that was untreated. The donors had newly diagnosed non-small cell lung cancer and underwent surgery intended to cure it. On this clonotype itself: A much larger clonotype is one base distant, so this may be a read error.

It was a multiplex PCR that amplified TCR beta CDR3, with 32 V and 13 J primers. TCRdb ran MiXCR on the multiplex PCR reads and lists one entry per CDR3 protein. Among approximately 14,000 distinct CDR3 sequences, over 25% were seen once, and the ten largest hold 3.5% to 5%. The TCR was taken from a man in his forties with non-small cell lung cancer. This chain uses TRBV19 with TRBJ1-1; D remains unclear. Sequenced material: lung tumor tissue. CDR3 region: CASSIGSDMNTEAFF. In nucleotides, the CDR3 is TGTGCCAGTAGTATTGGCAGTGACATGAACACTGAAGCTTTCTTT.